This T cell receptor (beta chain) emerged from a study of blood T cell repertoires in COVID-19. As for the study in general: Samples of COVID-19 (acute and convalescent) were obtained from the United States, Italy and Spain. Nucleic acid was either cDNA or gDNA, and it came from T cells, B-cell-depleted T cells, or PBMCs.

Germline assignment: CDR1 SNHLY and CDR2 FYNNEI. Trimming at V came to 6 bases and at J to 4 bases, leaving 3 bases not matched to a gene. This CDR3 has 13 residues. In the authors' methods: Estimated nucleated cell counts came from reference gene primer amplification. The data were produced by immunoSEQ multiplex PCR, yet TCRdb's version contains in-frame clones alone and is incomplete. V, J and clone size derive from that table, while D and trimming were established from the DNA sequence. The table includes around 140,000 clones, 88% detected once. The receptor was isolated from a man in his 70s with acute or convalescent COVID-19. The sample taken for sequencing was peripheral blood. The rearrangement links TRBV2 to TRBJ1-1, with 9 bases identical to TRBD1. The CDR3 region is CASRGQGLTEAFF. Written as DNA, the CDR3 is TGTGCCAGCAGGGGACAGGGTCTCACTGAAGCTTTCTTT.